The source of this T cell receptor beta chain is a study of blood T cell repertoires in COVID-19. Germline CDR1 MNHEY, CDR2 SVGAGI. The V end lost 4 bases, the J end lost 1 base, and 11 bases lay between the germline ends. The length of the CDR3 is 15 residues. In the authors' workflow: Quantification of nucleated cells was approximated via reference gene primer amplification. Libraries were prepared by immunoSEQ multiplex PCR; TCRdb keeps only in-frame clonotypes and omits some of them. For V, J and clone size, that table is used; D and trimming come from the DNA. The data hold roughly 380,000 clones, with about 90% observed a single time.

The receptor's source is a man aged 30-40 years who had recovered from COVID-19. This sequence joins TRBV6-5 and TRBJ1-3; tentatively, D is TRBD1 (6 bases). Input material: PBMCs or T cells enriched from blood (not recorded which). The DNA of the CDR3 is TGTGCCAGCAGTTTGGCCCAGGGGTCTGGAAACACCATATATTTT. Amino acids: CASSLAQGSGNTIYF.